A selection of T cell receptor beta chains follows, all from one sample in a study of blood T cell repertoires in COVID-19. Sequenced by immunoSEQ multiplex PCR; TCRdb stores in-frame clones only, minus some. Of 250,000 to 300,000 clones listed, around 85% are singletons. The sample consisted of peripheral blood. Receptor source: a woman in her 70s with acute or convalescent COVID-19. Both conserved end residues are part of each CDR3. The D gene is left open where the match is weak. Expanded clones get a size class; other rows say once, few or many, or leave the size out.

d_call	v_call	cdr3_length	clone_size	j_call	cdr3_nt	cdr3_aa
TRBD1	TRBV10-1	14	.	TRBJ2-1	TGCGCCAGCAGTAGGGACAGGAGGGTAGATGAGCAGTTCTTC	CASSRDRRVDEQFF
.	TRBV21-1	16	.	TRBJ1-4	TGTGCCAGCAACAACATGGAAACAGGGGGTGGGGAAAAACTGTTTTTT	CASNNMETGGGEKLFF
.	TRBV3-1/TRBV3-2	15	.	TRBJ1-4	TGTGCCAGCAGCCCAGGGGCAGGGAACCATGAAAAACTGTTTTTT	CASSPGAGNHEKLFF
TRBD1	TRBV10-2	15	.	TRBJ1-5	TGCGCCAGCAGGGGCGGGACAGGCTTCAATCAGCCCCAGCATTTT	CASRGGTGFNQPQHF
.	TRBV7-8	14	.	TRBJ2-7	TGTGCCAGCAGCTTACTGCGGGGAGGTTACGAGCAGTACTTC	CASSLLRGGYEQYF
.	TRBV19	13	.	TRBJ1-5	TGTGCCAGTAGTGCGGGCCTTAGAGAGCCCCAGCATTTT	CASSAGLREPQHF
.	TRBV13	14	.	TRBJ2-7	TGTGCCAGCAGCTTGAAGCGGCTCACTTACGAGCAGTACTTC	CASSLKRLTYEQYF
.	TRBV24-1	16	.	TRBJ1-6	TGTGCCACCAGTGATTTTTGGCAGGGGCTTAACTCACCCCTCCACTTT	CATSDFWQGLNSPLHF
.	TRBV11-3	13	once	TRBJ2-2	TGTGCCAGCAGCCAAACTCTGACCGGGGAGCTGTTTTTT	CASSQTLTGELFF
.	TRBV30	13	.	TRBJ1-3	TGTGCCTGGAAGGGCAGGGGAGGAAACACCATATATTTT	CAWKGRGGNTIYF
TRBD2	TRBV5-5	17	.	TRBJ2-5	TGTGCCAGCAGCTTGTCAGCTAGCGGGGGGTATCAAGAGACCCAGTACTTC	CASSLSASGGYQETQYF
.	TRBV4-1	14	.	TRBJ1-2	TGCGCCAGCAGCCAGGCGACAGGCTACTATGGCTACACCTTC	CASSQATGYYGYTF
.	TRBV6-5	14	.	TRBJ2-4	TGTGCCAGCAGACCGAGCAGGGCGGAAAACATTCAGTACTTC	CASRPSRAENIQYF
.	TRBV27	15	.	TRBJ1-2	TGTGCCAGCAGCTCTACCCGGGAGGGGCACTATGGCTACACCTTC	CASSSTREGHYGYTF
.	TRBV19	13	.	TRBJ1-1	TGTGCCAGTAGTTCCCGGGGGGGCGCTGAAGCTTTCTTT	CASSSRGGAEAFF
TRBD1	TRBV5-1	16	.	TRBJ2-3	TGCGCCAGCAGCCCAACGGGACAGCTTCGAGGAGATACGCAGTATTTT	CASSPTGQLRGDTQYF
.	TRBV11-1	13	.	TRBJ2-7	TGTGCCAGCAGCATGGGGCGCTCCTACGAGCAGTACTTC	CASSMGRSYEQYF
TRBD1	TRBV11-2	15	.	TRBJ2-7	TGTGCCAGCAGCTTATGGGTAAACAGGGGATACGAGCAGTACTTC	CASSLWVNRGYEQYF
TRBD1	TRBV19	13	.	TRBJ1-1	TGTGCCAGTAGTGACACAGGGGGAACTGAAGCTTTCTTT	CASSDTGGTEAFF
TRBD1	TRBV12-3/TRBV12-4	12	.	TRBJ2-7	TGTGCCAGCAGTTCCTCAGGGGGCGGTGAGTACTTC	CASSSSGGGEYF